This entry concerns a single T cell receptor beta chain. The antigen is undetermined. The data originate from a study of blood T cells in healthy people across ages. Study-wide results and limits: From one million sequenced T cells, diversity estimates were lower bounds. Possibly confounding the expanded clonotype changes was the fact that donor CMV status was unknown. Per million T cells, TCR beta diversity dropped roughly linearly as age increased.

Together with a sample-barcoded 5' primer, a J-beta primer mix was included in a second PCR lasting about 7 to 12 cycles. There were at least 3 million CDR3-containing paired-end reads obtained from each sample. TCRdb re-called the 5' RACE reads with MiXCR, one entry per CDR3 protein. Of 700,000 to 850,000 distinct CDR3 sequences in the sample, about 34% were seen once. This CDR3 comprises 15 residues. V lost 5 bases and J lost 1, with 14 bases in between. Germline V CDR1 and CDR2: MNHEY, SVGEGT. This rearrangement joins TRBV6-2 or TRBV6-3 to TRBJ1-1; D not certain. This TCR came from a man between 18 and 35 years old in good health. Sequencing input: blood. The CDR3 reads CASSTHRRKNTEAFF. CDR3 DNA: TGTGCCAGCAGTACGCATCGTCGGAAGAACACTGAAGCTTTCTTT.